These 23 T cell receptor beta chains came from one sample sequenced in a study of T cell responses to AZD1222 COVID-19 vaccine (dated by TCRdb to about 2021). To prepare the library, the immunoSEQ multiplex PCR assay was applied. As stored in TCRdb, this immuneACCESS dataset retains in-frame rearrangements with V and J assigned. A fraction of the clones does not appear; measured against another copy, unresolved V genes explain less than half of the discrepancy, and the remainder lacks a known reason. The sample profile shows roughly 97,000 clones; roughly nine tenths of them were found once. 3.3% of the sample comes from the top ten. The time point label, as the study defines it: about 28 days (+/-7) after the second vaccine dose. The treatment or condition label corresponds to: meningococcal conjugate vaccine given as trial control. The source material was peripheral blood, sampled 28 days after the second dose of the MenACWY control vaccine. These receptors were collected from an adult who received the MenACWY meningococcal vaccine as a control.

V and J are TRBV10-3 and TRBJ1-6; D is possibly TRBD1 (5 bases). There are 15 residues in the CDR3. The germline V and J ends were trimmed by 6 bases and 8 bases, with 17 bases remaining between them. In germline, CDR1 is ENHRY, CDR2 SYGVKD. The CDR3 DNA is TGTGCCATCAGACAGACAGCCCCGGCGGATTCACCCCTCCACTTT. Translating gives CAIRQTAPADSPLHF.

The chain is built from TRBV4-2 and TRBJ1-5, with 9 bases matching TRBD1. CDR3 size: 18 residues. Germline V gene lookup returns CDR1 LGHNA and CDR2 YNFKEQ. V trimming: 3 bases; J trimming: 0 bases; junction bases outside the gene matches: 9. CDR3 sequence (DNA): TGTGCCAGCAGCCAGGGACAGGGAGGCCCCTATAGCAATCAGCCCCAGCATTTT. It codes for CASSQGQGGPYSNQPQHF.

The gene calls are TRBV6-5 and TRBJ2-1; D gene ambiguous. The germline V gene encodes CDR1 MNHEY and CDR2 SVGAGI. The CDR3 is 13 residues long. V lost 2 bases to trimming and J lost 5 bases, with 7 bases between them. This CDR3 reads CASSYRTHNEQFF. DNA of the CDR3: TGTGCCAGCAGTTACCGGACCCACAATGAGCAGTTCTTC.

V and J are TRBV6-2 or TRBV6-3 and TRBJ2-7; D not resolved. CDR3 length equals 15 residues. The germline gives CDR1 MNHEY, CDR2 SVGEGT. Trimming removed 6 bases from V and 5 bases from J, with 20 bases in between. As DNA, the CDR3 is TGTGCCAGCAGGCCTTACTCCCGTTCGGTCCACGAGCAGTACTTC. Translation: CASRPYSRSVHEQYF.

The V gene is TRBV28, the J gene TRBJ1-5, with TRBD1 matching over 9 bases. CDR3 length equals 18 residues. Germline V gene sequence: CDR1 MDHEN, CDR2 SYDVKM. Losses at the gene ends were 2 bases for V and 1 base for J; bases not matched to a gene: 9. The CDR3 DNA reads TGTGCCAGCAGTTTAAGGACAGGGGCGGGTTTAAGCAATCAGCCCCAGCATTTT. Translating it yields CASSLRTGAGLSNQPQHF.

Written as DNA, the CDR3 is TGTGCCAGCAGCATCCGGGACAGGGGCGTCAACTATGGCTACACCTTC. It encodes CASSIRDRGVNYGYTF. The rearrangement uses TRBV5-5 and TRBJ1-2; TRBD1 agrees at 10 bases. Germline CDR1 reads SGHKS; CDR2 reads YYEKEE (reference sequence). The ends lost 4 bases at V and 2 bases at J; junction bases unmatched: 8. CDR3 length: 16 amino acids.

The rearrangement joins TRBV19 to TRBJ2-7; 8 positions agree with TRBD1. The J segment lost 7 bases and the V segment lost 3 bases, leaving 11 bases of the junction unmatched. Per germline, CDR1 LNHDA and CDR2 SQIVND (reference sequence). The CDR3 contains 15 residues. CDR3 DNA sequence: TGTGCCAGTAGTATTCCTTCGACAGGGGCGGCGGAGCAGTACTTC. Translation gives CASSIPSTGAAEQYF.

This sequence joins TRBV5-4 and TRBJ2-2; unclear D gene. Germline V gene lookup returns CDR1 SGHNT and CDR2 YYREEE (reference sequence). With 2 bases removed from V and 0 bases from J, the gap between germline ends came to 8 bases. The CDR3 has 15 residues. CDR3 protein: CASSFGRTNTGELFF. The CDR3 region has the DNA TGTGCCAGCAGCTTCGGCAGGACGAACACCGGGGAGCTGTTTTTT.

This chain links TRBV18 with TRBJ1-6; possible D gene TRBD1, 6 bases. This CDR3 spans 14 amino acids. Germline loops: CDR1 KGHSH, CDR2 LQKENI. The V end lost 3 bases, the J end lost 10 bases, and 13 bases lay between the germline ends. CDR3 in DNA: TGTGCCAGCTCACCTACAGGGAGCAGGTCACCCCTCCACTTT. This gives the protein CASSPTGSRSPLHF.

The J gene is TRBJ2-7, the V gene TRBV5-8; the D gene is possibly TRBD1 (6 bases). Trimming took 4 bases from V and 2 from J, leaving 10 bases between them. The CDR3 contains 13 residues. Germline loops: CDR1 SGHTS, CDR2 YDEGEE. The CDR3: CASSPDRTYEQYF. The CDR3 region has the DNA TGTGCCAGCAGCCCTGACAGGACCTACGAGCAGTACTTC.

The chain joins TRBV2 to TRBJ2-7; D is perhaps TRBD1 (6 bases). The CDR3 totals 11 residues. Trimming left V 8 bases short and J 12 bases short, with 17 bases between. Germline CDR1 is SNHLY and CDR2 is FYNNEI. The CDR3 here is CASGPDRKRYF. For the CDR3, the DNA is TGTGCCAGCGGACCCGACAGGAAGCGGTACTTC.

This clone was observed once. V and J are TRBV5-4 and TRBJ1-4; 7 bases agree with TRBD1. The CDR3 length is 15 residues. The junction had 6 bases not matched to a gene; V was cut back by 3 bases and J by 4 bases. Germline V CDR1 and CDR2: SGHNT, YYREEE (reference sequence). The CDR3 reads CASSSRTGNNEKLFF. CDR3 nucleotide sequence: TGTGCCAGCAGCTCGAGGACAGGAAATAATGAAAAACTGTTTTTT.

The chain couples TRBV7-8 to TRBJ2-7; D may be TRBD1 or TRBD2 (5 bases each). The CDR3 runs to 15 residues. Germline values: CDR1 SGHVS, CDR2 FQNEAQ. V was shortened by 5 bases and J by 0 bases, with 14 bases between the two germline ends. The CDR3 DNA follows: TGTGCCAGCAGCCCCAGGGACCTCCCCTCCTACGAGCAGTACTTC. Translation: CASSPRDLPSYEQYF.

The V gene is TRBV7-9, the J gene TRBJ1-3; TRBD1 aligns across 7 bases. The CDR3 is made up of 14 amino acids. CDR1 and CDR2 (germline): SEHNR, FQNEAQ (reference sequence). Trimming took 4 bases from V and 6 from J; bases not matched to a gene: 6. Here the CDR3 reads CASSSTGTENTIYF. As DNA, the CDR3 is TGTGCCAGCAGCTCGACAGGGACGGAAAACACCATATATTTT.

This clone was observed a handful of times. The chain employs TRBV28 and TRBJ1-2, with TRBD1 as a possible D gene (6 bases). V gave up 6 bases and J gave up 7 bases, with 15 bases separating them. The CDR3 runs to 13 residues. Per the germline V gene, CDR1 is MDHEN and CDR2 is SYDVKM. The CDR3 here is CASSNQGFRGYTF. The CDR3 nucleotides read TGTGCCAGCAGCAATCAGGGGTTTCGTGGCTACACCTTC.

The chain uses TRBV7-9 and TRBJ1-1; D gene ambiguous. Germline lookup yields CDR1 SEHNR and CDR2 FQNEAQ (reference sequence). The length of the CDR3 is 15 residues. V gave up 2 bases and J gave up 1 base, with 11 bases separating them. Here the CDR3 DNA reads TGTGCCAGCAGCTTAAGTCCTTGGCAGAACACTGAAGCTTTCTTT. It yields the protein CASSLSPWQNTEAFF.

The genes are TRBV4-1 and TRBJ1-2; 7 bases line up with TRBD1. Germline V gives CDR1 MGHRA, CDR2 YSYEKL. The V segment lost 1 base and the J segment 10 bases; nucleotides outside the gene matches: 9. The CDR3 runs to 14 residues. For the CDR3, the DNA is TGCGCCAGCAGCCAAGTAGGCACAGGGGATGTCTACACCTTC. It specifies CASSQVGTGDVYTF.

This chain uses TRBV6-5 with TRBJ1-2; 7 bases match TRBD1. V lost 4 bases, J lost 5 bases, and 13 bases stayed unmatched. Germline V gives CDR1 MNHEY, CDR2 SVGAGI. CDR3 length: 16 amino acids. The CDR3 loop reads CASSSPGTPTGYGYTF. CDR3 coding DNA: TGTGCCAGCAGTTCTCCGGGGACCCCGACAGGGTATGGCTACACCTTC.

This sequence joins TRBV7-2 and TRBJ1-5; D is ambiguous. The germline V gene encodes CDR1 SGHTA and CDR2 FQGNSA. V dropped 5 bases and J dropped 5 bases, with 13 bases sitting between them. This CDR3 comprises 14 residues. As DNA, the CDR3 is TGTGCCAGCAGCCACTTAGACGGATATCAGCCCCAGCATTTT. Protein sequence: CASSHLDGYQPQHF.

V is TRBV11-2 and J is TRBJ1-1, with 11 bases identical to TRBD1. Germline V CDR1 and CDR2: SGHAT, FQNNGV. V lost 5 bases and J lost 1; bases outside the gene matches: 9. CDR3 size: 17 residues. CDR3 nucleotide sequence: TGTGCCAGCAGCCGTCGGACAGGGGGCGCGAAGAACACTGAAGCTTTCTTT. Amino acid sequence: CASSRRTGGAKNTEAFF.

This chain links TRBV7-2 with TRBJ2-5, with D possibly being TRBD2 (5 bases). There are 19 residues in the CDR3. Deletions cut 5 bases from V and 4 bases from J, with 29 bases between. Looked up from germline, CDR1 is SGHTA and CDR2 is FQGNSA. CDR3 sequence (DNA): TGTGCCAGCAGCCTTCGATTCCCCGCGGGCAGATCTCGACCAGAGACCCAGTACTTC. Translated: CASSLRFPAGRSRPETQYF.

This clone was counted between two and nine times. This rearrangement joins TRBV11-2 to TRBJ2-5; D perhaps matches TRBD1 (5 bases). CDR1 and CDR2 from the germline V gene are SGHAT and FQNNGV. The CDR3 has 14 amino acids. Trimming stripped 4 bases from V and 6 bases from J, with 15 bases between. CDR3 bases: TGTGCCAGCAGCTCGAATACAGGTCGACAGACCCAGTACTTC. Its translation is CASSSNTGRQTQYF. The whole variable domain, filled in from reference TRBV11-2 and TRBJ2-5, reads EAGVAQSPRYKIIEKRQSVAFWCNPISGHATLYWYQQILGQGPKLLIQFQNNGVVDDSQLPKDRFSAERLKGVDSTLKIQPAKLEDSAVYLCASSSNTGRQTQYFGPGTRLLVL.

This chain links TRBV5-1 with TRBJ1-2, with D perhaps matching TRBD1 (6 bases). Trimming took 4 bases from V and 1 from J, leaving 14 bases between them. This CDR3 region has 15 residues. Germline V gene lookup returns CDR1 SGHRS and CDR2 YFSETQ. The CDR3 bases are TGCGCCAGCAGCCCGGGACACCGGGATAACTATGGCTACACCTTC. It specifies CASSPGHRDNYGYTF.